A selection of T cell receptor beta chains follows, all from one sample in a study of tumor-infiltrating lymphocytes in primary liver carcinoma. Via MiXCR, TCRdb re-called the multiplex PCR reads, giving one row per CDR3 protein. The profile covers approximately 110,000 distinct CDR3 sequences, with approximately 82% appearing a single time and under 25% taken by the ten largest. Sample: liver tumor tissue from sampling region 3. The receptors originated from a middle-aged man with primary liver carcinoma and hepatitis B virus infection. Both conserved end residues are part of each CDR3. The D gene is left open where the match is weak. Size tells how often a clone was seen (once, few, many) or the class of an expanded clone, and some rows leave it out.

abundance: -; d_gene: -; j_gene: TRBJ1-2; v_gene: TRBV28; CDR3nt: TGTGCCAGCAGTTTTAGACCAGGTGTGGGCTACACCTTC; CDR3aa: CASSFRPGVGYTF
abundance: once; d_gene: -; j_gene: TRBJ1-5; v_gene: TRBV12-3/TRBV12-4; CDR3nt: TGTGTCAGCAGTTTAAATCGGGGTAGAAATCAGCCCCAGCATTTT; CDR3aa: CVSSLNRGRNQPQHF
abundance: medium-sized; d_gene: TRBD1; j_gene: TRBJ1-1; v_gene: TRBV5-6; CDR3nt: TGTGCCAGCAGCGCACGACAGGGGCGGACTGAAGCTTTCTTT; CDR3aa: CASSARQGRTEAFF
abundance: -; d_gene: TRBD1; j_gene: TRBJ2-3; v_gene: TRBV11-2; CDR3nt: TGTGCCAGCAGCTCGTGGACAGGGGGACACACAGATACGCAGTATTTT; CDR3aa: CASSSWTGGHTDTQYF
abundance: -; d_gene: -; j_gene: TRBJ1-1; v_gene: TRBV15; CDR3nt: TGTGCCACCAGCGAACCGGGTCTGAACAATGAAGCTTTCTTT; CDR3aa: CATSEPGLNNEAFF
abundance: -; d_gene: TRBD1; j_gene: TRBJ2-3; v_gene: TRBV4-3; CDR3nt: TGCGCCAACAGCCAATCGGGACAGGGGGGCGATACGCAGTATTTT; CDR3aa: CANSQSGQGGDTQYF
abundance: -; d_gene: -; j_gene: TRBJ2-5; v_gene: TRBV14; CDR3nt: TGTATCAGCAGCCAACATCGGGACTCTCGGCCAGAGACCCAGTACTTC; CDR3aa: CISSQHRDSRPETQYF
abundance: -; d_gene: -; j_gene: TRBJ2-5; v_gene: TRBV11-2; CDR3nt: TGTGCCAGCGGCTCCCGCTCAGCCCCAGGGGTGACCCAGTACTTC; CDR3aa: CASGSRSAPGVTQYF
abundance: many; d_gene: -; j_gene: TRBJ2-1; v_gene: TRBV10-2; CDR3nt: TGCGCCAGCACCCGGAGCACAAATGAGCAGTTCTTC; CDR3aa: CASTRSTNEQFF
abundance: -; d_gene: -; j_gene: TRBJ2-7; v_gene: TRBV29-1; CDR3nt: TGTAGCGCCATGACATCTGGAACCGGCACTCCCTTCGAGCAGTACTTC; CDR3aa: CSAMTSGTGTPFEQYF
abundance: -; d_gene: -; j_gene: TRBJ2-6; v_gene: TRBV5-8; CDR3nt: TGTGCCAGTAGCTCCAACATGGACTGGGCCAACGTCCTGACTTTC; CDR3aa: CASSSNMDWANVLTF
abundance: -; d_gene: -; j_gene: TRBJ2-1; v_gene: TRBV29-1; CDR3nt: TGCAGCCTCATGCGCCCTGGGCAGGATGAGCAGTTCTTC; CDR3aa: CSLMRPGQDEQFF
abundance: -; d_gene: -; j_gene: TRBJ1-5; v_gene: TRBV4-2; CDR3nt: TGTGCCAGCAACCAAGAAGTGGCAGGGCGGAGCAATCAGCCCCAGCATTTT; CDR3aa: CASNQEVAGRSNQPQHF
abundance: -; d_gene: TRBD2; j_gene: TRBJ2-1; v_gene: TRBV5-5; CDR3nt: TGCGCCAGCAGCTTGGAAGGGACTAGCGGGGGGAATGAGGAGTTATTC; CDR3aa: CASSLEGTSGGNEELF
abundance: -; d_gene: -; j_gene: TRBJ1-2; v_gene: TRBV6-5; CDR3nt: TGTGCCAGCACCCCGAGGCGCGAGGGTGGCCACATCTTC; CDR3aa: CASTPRREGGHIF
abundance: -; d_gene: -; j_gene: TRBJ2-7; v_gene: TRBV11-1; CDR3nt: TGTGCCAACAGATTAACAGGATCGGGAGAATACGAGCAGTACTTC; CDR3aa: CANRLTGSGEYEQYF
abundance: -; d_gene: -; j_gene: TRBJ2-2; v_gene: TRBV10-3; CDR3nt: TGTGCCATCTGTGATACAGACACCGGGGGGCTGTTTTTT; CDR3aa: CAICDTDTGGLFF
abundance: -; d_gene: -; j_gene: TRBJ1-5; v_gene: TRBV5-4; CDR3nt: TGTGCCAGCAGCCGCGACGGAAATAGCATTCAGCCTCAGCATTTT; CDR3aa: CASSRDGNSIQPQHF
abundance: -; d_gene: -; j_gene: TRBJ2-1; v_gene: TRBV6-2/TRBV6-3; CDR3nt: TGTGTCAGCAGTTACCTGATAGTTGGAAATGAGCAGTTCTTT; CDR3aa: CVSSYLIVGNEQFF
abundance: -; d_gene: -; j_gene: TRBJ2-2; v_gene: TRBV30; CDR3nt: TGTGCCTGGGGTGGACAGCTCACCGTGGAGCTGTTTTTT; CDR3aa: CAWGGQLTVELFF
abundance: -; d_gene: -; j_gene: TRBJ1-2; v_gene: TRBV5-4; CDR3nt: TGTGCCAGCAACTCGGACATTTCCTCTAGTGGCTACACCTTT; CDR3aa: CASNSDISSSGYTF
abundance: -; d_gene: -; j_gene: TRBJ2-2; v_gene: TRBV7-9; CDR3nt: TGTGCCAGCACCAGGACTCGAGAGAACACCGGGGAGCTGTTTTTT; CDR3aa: CASTRTRENTGELFF
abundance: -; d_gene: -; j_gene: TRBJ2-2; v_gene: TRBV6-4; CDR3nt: TGTGCCAGCAGTGTGGAAGGGGCAAGGGAGCTGTTTTTT; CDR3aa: CASSVEGARELFF
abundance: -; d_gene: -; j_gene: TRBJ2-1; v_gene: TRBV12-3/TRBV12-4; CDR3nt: TGTGCCAGCAGCCCGGGTTCGGTGGCAGGGGGGCACAATGAGCAGTTCTTC; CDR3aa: CASSPGSVAGGHNEQFF
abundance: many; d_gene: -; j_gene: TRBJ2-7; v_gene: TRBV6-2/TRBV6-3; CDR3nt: TGTGCCAGCAGTTACTCGACTAGCTCCTACGAGCAGTACTTC; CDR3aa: CASSYSTSSYEQYF
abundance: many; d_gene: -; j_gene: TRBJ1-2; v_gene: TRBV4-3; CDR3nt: TGCGCCAGCAGCCAAGACTGGCCGGGGCCTGGCTACACCTTC; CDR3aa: CASSQDWPGPGYTF
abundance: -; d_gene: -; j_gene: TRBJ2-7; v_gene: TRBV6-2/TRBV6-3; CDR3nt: TGTGTCGGGTCGGCGGGCTACGAACAGCACTTC; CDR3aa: CVGSAGYEQHF
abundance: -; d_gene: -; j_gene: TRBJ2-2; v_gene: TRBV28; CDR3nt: TGTGCCAGCAGTCGAACGAAAGAGAACACTGGGGAGCTGTTTTTT; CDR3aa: CASSRTKENTGELFF
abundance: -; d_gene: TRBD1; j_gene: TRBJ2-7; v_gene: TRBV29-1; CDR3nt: TGCAGCATTGGGCAGGGGGAGATCGGGGAGCAGTACTTC; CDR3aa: CSIGQGEIGEQYF
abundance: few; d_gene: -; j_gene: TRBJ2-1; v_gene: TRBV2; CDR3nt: TGTGCCAGCAGTTGGCAGGCTACCAATGAGCAGTTCTTC; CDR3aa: CASSWQATNEQFF
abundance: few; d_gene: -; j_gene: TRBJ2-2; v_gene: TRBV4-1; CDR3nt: TGCGCCAGCAGCCAAGGGACTGTAGTTACCGGGGAGCTGTTTTTT; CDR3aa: CASSQGTVVTGELFF
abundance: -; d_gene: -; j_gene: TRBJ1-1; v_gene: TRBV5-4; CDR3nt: TGTACCAGCAGTTTGAATGGGGGCGCGGGGACTGAAGTTTTCTTT; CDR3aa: CTSSLNGGAGTEVFF
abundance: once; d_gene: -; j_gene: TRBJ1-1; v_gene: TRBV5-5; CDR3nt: TGTGCCAATAGTTTGATCAGGGGCACTGAAGCTTTCTTT; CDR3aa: CANSLIRGTEAFF